The 9 T cell receptor beta chains listed next were all sequenced from one sample in a study of blood T cell repertoires in COVID-19 (dated by TCRdb to 2020 to 2022). Library preparation was by the immunoSEQ multiplex PCR assay. Imported from immuneACCESS, the table was reduced by TCRdb to in-frame sequences with V and J called. These copies leave out some clones; in studies compared against another copy, an unresolved V gene accounts for under half, and the cause of the remainder is not known. The sample includes 290,000 or so clones, with roughly 89% observed a single time. Together, the top ten hold 3.5% to 4.5% of the sample. The specimen was PBMCs or T cells enriched from blood (not recorded which). The receptors stem from a young woman with acute COVID-19.

The J gene is TRBJ2-2, the V gene TRBV28; 13 positions agree with TRBD2. V shed 3 bases, J shed 5 bases, and the junction held 0 bases outside the gene matches. CDR1 and CDR2 (germline): MDHEN, SYDVKM. CDR3 length equals 15 residues. CDR3 coding DNA: TGTGCCAGCAGTTTGGGACTAGCGGGAACCGGGGAGCTGTTTTTT. Amino acids: CASSLGLAGTGELFF.

The J gene is TRBJ1-6, the V gene TRBV6-6; a possible D gene is TRBD1 (6 bases). The germline gives CDR1 MNHNY, CDR2 SVGAGI (reference sequence). The V and J ends lost 5 bases and 6 bases respectively, with 17 bases between them. The CDR3 consists of 16 residues. The CDR3 here is CASSRPPQGSNSPLHF. CDR3 in DNA: TGTGCCAGCAGTCGACCTCCACAGGGCAGTAATTCACCCCTCCACTTT.

There are a few counts of this clone. The chain has TRBV5-1 and TRBJ2-7; tentative D call: TRBD2 (6 bases). The CDR3 is 16 amino acids. Germline loops: CDR1 SGHRS, CDR2 YFSETQ. V was pared by 4 bases and J by 1 base, with 18 bases between. The DNA of the CDR3 is TGCGCCAGCAGCCACTTCGGTAGCGGCGCTTCCTACGAGCAGTACTTC. Translated: CASSHFGSGASYEQYF.

The V call is TRBV9, the J call TRBJ2-6, with 8 bases identical to TRBD1. The CDR3 has 18 amino acids. Germline CDR1 SGDLS, CDR2 YYNGEE. V lost 3 bases, J lost 1 base, and 9 bases stayed unmatched. The CDR3 loop is CASSGRTGRRSGANVLTF. The DNA of the CDR3 is TGTGCCAGCAGCGGACGGACAGGGAGGAGATCTGGGGCCAACGTCCTGACTTTC.

The V gene is TRBV30, the J gene TRBJ2-2; 8 bases are shared with TRBD1. Germline CDR1 reads GTSNPN; CDR2 reads SVGIG (reference sequence). After removal of 0 bases from V and 6 bases from J, the junction contained 9 bases not matched to a gene. This CDR3 contains 16 residues. CDR3 nucleotides: TGTGCCTGGAGTGTACGAGCTGGACAGGGTGCCGGGGAGCTGTTTTTT. Its protein is CAWSVRAGQGAGELFF. Combining the CDR3 with reference TRBV30 and TRBJ2-2 gives the whole variable domain SQTIHQWPATLVQPVGSPLSLECTVEGTSNPNLYWYRQAAGRGLQLLFYSVGIGQISSEVPQNLSASRPQDRQFILSSKKLLLSDSGFYLCAWSVRAGQGAGELFFGEGSRLTVL.

The rearrangement uses TRBV7-9 and TRBJ1-2; unclear D gene. Deletions cut 4 bases from V and 7 bases from J, with 13 bases between. There are 13 residues in the CDR3. Germline assignment: CDR1 SEHNR and CDR2 FQNEAQ (reference sequence). The CDR3, as DNA: TGTGCCAGCAGCTCGGAGAGGGTAGGTGGCTACACCTTC. It codes for CASSSERVGGYTF. The complete variable domain, with remaining parts taken from reference TRBV7-9 and TRBJ1-2, reads DTGVSQNPRHKITKRGQNVTFRCDPISEHNRLYWYRQTLGQGPEFLTYFQNEAQLEKSRLLSDRFSAERPKGSFSTLEIQRTEQGDSAMYLCASSSERVGGYTFGSGTRLTVV.

The chain recombines TRBV2 with TRBJ1-1; D uncertain. In germline, CDR1 is SNHLY, CDR2 FYNNEI. V was shortened by 3 bases and J by 5 bases, with 13 bases between the two germline ends. The CDR3 runs to 14 residues. The CDR3 bases are TGTGCCAGCAGTGATGTAACGGTATTTACTGAAGCTTTCTTT. Translation gives CASSDVTVFTEAFF.

V and J are TRBV6-5 and TRBJ2-2; 9 positions match TRBD2. Trimming cost V 6 bases and J 8 bases; bases outside gene matches: 10. The CDR3 loop spans 15 amino acids. CDR1 and CDR2 from the germline V gene are MNHEY and SVGAGI. The CDR3 is CASRRLAAAAGELFF. The CDR3 DNA is TGTGCCAGCAGAAGACTAGCGGCGGCGGCGGGGGAGCTGTTTTTT.

The V gene is TRBV11-3, the J gene TRBJ1-2, with D maybe TRBD1 (6 bases). The CDR3 covers 14 residues. V dropped 1 base and J dropped 1 base, with 7 bases sitting between them. Germline CDR1 and CDR2: SGHNT and YENEEA. The CDR3 reads CASSLGGGNYGYTF. The CDR3 coding sequence is TGTGCCAGCAGCTTAGGAGGGGGTAACTATGGCTACACCTTC.